Listed here is a single TCR beta chain. Sequencing was performed with immunoSEQ multiplex PCR; in TCRdb, only in-frame clones are kept and a portion is missing. The sample has about 78,000 clones, roughly nine tenths seen once. The J segment lost 0 bases and the V segment lost 5 bases, leaving 7 bases of the junction unmatched. The CDR3 extends over 15 amino acids. CDR1 and CDR2 (germline): SQVTM, ANQGSEA. The sample is drawn from a study of OX40 agonist ivuxolimab in advanced cancers. The rearrangement uses TRBV29-1 and TRBJ1-2; 9 nucleotides align to TRBD1. Sequencing was performed on CD4+ or CD8+ T cells sorted from blood, taken in a trial of the OX40 agonist ivuxolimab. The receptor was derived from an adult with an advanced solid tumor such as melanoma, head and neck, liver or kidney cancer. The CDR3 reads CSVRTGAGANYGYTF. CDR3 in DNA: TGCAGCGTTAGGACAGGGGCTGGAGCTAACTATGGCTACACCTTC. The entire variable domain, with the rest obtained from reference TRBV29-1 and TRBJ1-2, is as follows: SAVISQKPSRDICQRGTSLTIQCQVDSQVTMMFWYRQQPGQSLTLIATANQGSEATYESGFVIDKFPISRPNLTFSTLTVSNMSPEDSSIYLCSVRTGAGANYGYTFGSGTRLTVV.